This entry lists 29 T cell receptor beta chains sequenced from one sample in a study of shared clonotypes between healthy human individuals. The protocol was immunoSEQ multiplex PCR, while the TCRdb copy is restricted to in-frame clones and leaves out a portion. Of some 2,100,000 clones detected, approximately 96% appear once; the ten largest clones hold more than 0.1%. The material sequenced was naive CD4+ T cells sorted from blood. Subset specified: CD45RA+ positively selected. The receptors come from a man between 18 and 29 years old in good health.

This clone was counted between two and nine times. The V and J genes are TRBV5-1 and TRBJ2-3; D is possibly TRBD2 (6 bases). CDR3 length: 15 residues. Germline V gene data show CDR1 as SGHRS and CDR2 as YFSETQ. V lost 0 bases to trimming and J lost 2 bases, with 10 bases between them. The CDR3 protein is CASSLAGTYTDTQYF. As DNA, the CDR3 is TGCGCCAGCAGCTTGGCCGGGACTTACACAGATACGCAGTATTTT.

Only a few counts were recorded for this clone. The rearrangement links TRBV2 to TRBJ1-2; D gene uncertain. V was cut by 5 bases and J by 1 base, with 8 bases left in between. The germline CDR1 and CDR2 sequences are SNHLY and FYNNEI. CDR3 length: 13 residues. CDR3 nucleotides: TGTGCCAGCAGTACGACAAATAACTATGGCTACACCTTC. Its protein is CASSTTNNYGYTF.

This clone was detected once. The chain employs TRBV2 and TRBJ1-6; D unclear. Germline V gene lookup returns CDR1 SNHLY and CDR2 FYNNEI. The CDR3 consists of 15 residues. V was clipped by 2 bases and J by 7 bases, with 12 bases between them. Written as DNA, the CDR3 is TGTGCCAGCAGTGAAATGGAGGGAGGGAATTCACCCCTCCACTTT. Its protein is CASSEMEGGNSPLHF.

This clone was seen once. Other DNA sequences from this sample encode an identical CDR3 as well. This sequence joins TRBV7-9 and TRBJ2-7, with 7 positions matching TRBD1. CDR1 SEHNR and CDR2 FQNEAQ come from the germline V gene (reference sequence). Losses at the gene ends were 3 bases for V and 0 bases for J; bases not matched to a gene: 5. The CDR3 has 15 amino acids. The CDR3: CASSLATGSSYEQYF. The CDR3 region has the DNA TGTGCCAGCAGCTTGGCGACAGGGAGCTCCTACGAGCAGTACTTC.

The chain carries TRBV6-1 and TRBJ1-3, with 7 bases that match TRBD1. This CDR3 region has 14 residues. Germline CDR1 reads MNHNS; CDR2 reads SASEGT. The V gene end was trimmed by 8 bases and the J gene end by 2 bases; junction bases not matched to a gene: 6. As DNA, the CDR3 is TGTGCCAGCGTCAGGGACAGAACTGGAAACACCATATATTTT. Amino acids: CASVRDRTGNTIYF.

The chain carries TRBV5-4 and TRBJ2-5; D not certain. Germline V CDR1 and CDR2: SGHNT, YYREEE (reference sequence). V shed 2 bases and J shed 7 bases, with 9 bases lying between them. The CDR3 sequence is 12 residues long. For the CDR3, the DNA is TGTGCCAGCAGCTTTGGAGATTGGACCCAGTACTTC. It yields the protein CASSFGDWTQYF.

The rearrangement joins TRBV2 to TRBJ1-5; D uncertain. CDR3 length: 14 amino acids. The ends were cut back, 4 bases at V and 7 bases at J, with 14 bases in the middle. Germline CDR1 is SNHLY and CDR2 is FYNNEI. The CDR3 protein is CASSGTRIGQPQHF. CDR3 sequence (DNA): TGTGCCAGCAGTGGGACCCGAATTGGGCAGCCCCAGCATTTT.

V usage is TRBV6-6 and J usage is TRBJ1-1; a possible D gene is TRBD1 (6 bases). CDR1 and CDR2 from the germline V gene are MNHNY and SVGAGI (reference sequence). V was pared by 7 bases and J by 6 bases, with 18 bases between. This CDR3 contains 14 residues. CDR3 sequence (DNA): TGTGCCAGCACCCGAACAGGGAGTCGGCCTGAAGCTTTCTTT. Its translation is CASTRTGSRPEAFF.

The CDR3 DNA reads TGTGCCAGCTCACCACCTGGGTTTGAGACCCAGTACTTC. This sequence encodes CASSPPGFETQYF. V gene TRBV18 combines with J gene TRBJ2-5; the D is unclear. The germline V gene has CDR1 KGHSH and CDR2 LQKENI. V lost 0 bases, J lost 5 bases, and 7 bases lay in between. The CDR3 has 13 amino acids. Full variable domain (missing parts from reference TRBV18 and TRBJ2-5): NAGVMQNPRHLVRRRGQEARLRCSPMKGHSHVYWYRQLPEEGLKFMVYLQKENIIDESGMPKERFSAEFPKEGPSILRIQQVVRGDSAAYFCASSPPGFETQYFGPGTRLLVL.

The chain uses TRBV5-6 and TRBJ1-2; perhaps TRBD1 as D (6 bases). Trimming removed 0 bases from V and 6 bases from J, with 9 bases in between. Germline CDR1 reads SGHDT; CDR2 reads YYEEEE. The CDR3 length is 13 residues. CDR3 sequence (DNA): TGTGCCAGCAGCTTGGTGGCAGGGGATGGCTACACCTTC. The encoded protein is CASSLVAGDGYTF. Supplemented by reference TRBV5-6 and TRBJ1-2, the full variable domain reads DAGVTQSPTHLIKTRGQQVTLRCSPKSGHDTVSWYQQALGQGPQFIFQYYEEEERQRGNFPDRFSGHQFPNYSSELNVNALLLGDSALYLCASSLVAGDGYTFGSGTRLTVV.

This sequence joins TRBV18 and TRBJ1-2; 9 bases match TRBD1. This CDR3 comprises 13 residues. CDR1 and CDR2 from the germline V gene are KGHSH and LQKENI. V trimming: 6 bases; J trimming: 8 bases; junction bases outside the gene matches: 7. The CDR3 DNA follows: TGTGCCAGCTCCCCCGGGACAGGGATCGGCTACACCTTC. It yields the protein CASSPGTGIGYTF.

V usage is TRBV19 and J usage is TRBJ2-7, with 10 bases matching TRBD1. Germline V CDR1 and CDR2: LNHDA, SQIVND (reference sequence). After removal of 8 bases from V and 0 bases from J, the junction contained 7 bases not matched to a gene. CDR3 size: 15 residues. CDR3 coding DNA: TGTGCCAGTGCCCGGGGGACAGGGGCCTCCTACGAGCAGTACTTC. Its translation: CASARGTGASYEQYF.

About this clone itself: Additional DNA sequences in this sample encode the identical CDR3. This sequence joins TRBV7-2 and TRBJ2-7, with 10 positions matching TRBD2. The V segment lost 3 bases and the J segment 4 bases; nucleotides outside the gene matches: 3. The CDR3 has 14 amino acids. Looked up from germline, CDR1 is SGHTA and CDR2 is FQGNSA. In nucleotides, the CDR3 is TGTGCCAGCAGCTTGACTAGCGGGTCTTACGAGCAGTACTTC. It codes for CASSLTSGSYEQYF.

This clone was found once. Distinct nucleotide sequences in the sample also encode this CDR3. V gene TRBV18 combines with J gene TRBJ2-1; D gene uncertain. The length of the CDR3 is 12 residues. Trimming stripped 2 bases from V and 7 bases from J, with 6 bases between. CDR1 and CDR2 (germline): KGHSH, LQKENI. CDR3 nucleotides: TGTGCCAGCTCACCAACCCGGAATGAGCAGTTCTTC. Protein: CASSPTRNEQFF.

The CDR3 coding sequence is TGCGCCAGCAAGAGGGGCCCCTCTTCCGATACGCAGTATTTT. Its protein product is CASKRGPSSDTQYF. The V and J genes are TRBV5-1 and TRBJ2-3; D is perhaps TRBD1 or TRBD2 (5 bases each). Trimming took off 6 bases at V and 6 bases at J, with 17 bases between the two ends. Germline V gene data show CDR1 as SGHRS and CDR2 as YFSETQ. The CDR3 has 14 residues. Looking up the rest from reference TRBV5-1 and TRBJ2-3 gives the full variable domain: KAGVTQTPRYLIKTRGQQVTLSCSPISGHRSVSWYQQTPGQGLQFLFEYFSETQRNKGNFPGRFSGRQFSNSRSEMNVSTLELGDSALYLCASKRGPSSDTQYFGPGTRLTVL.

This clone was observed a handful of times. The chain has TRBV5-3 and TRBJ2-5; D not certain. TRBV5-3 is noted as an ORF with a role that remains uncertain. The V gene lost 4 bases and the J gene lost 5 bases, with 18 bases spanning the gap. The CDR3 sequence is 15 residues long. The CDR3 loop is CARSRPYDSWETQYF. As DNA, the CDR3 is TGTGCCAGAAGCCGTCCTTATGACTCATGGGAGACCCAGTACTTC.

The chain combines TRBV2 with TRBJ1-5; 8 nucleotides agree with TRBD1. This CDR3 contains 14 residues. In germline, CDR1 is SNHLY, CDR2 FYNNEI. V dropped 6 bases and J dropped 6; count of bases not matched to a gene: 7. The CDR3 DNA follows: TGTGCCAGCAGGGACAGGGCGACGGGTCAGCCCCAGCATTTT. Protein product: CASRDRATGQPQHF.

The J gene is TRBJ2-2, the V gene TRBV5-1, with 9 positions matching TRBD1. CDR1 and CDR2 from the germline V gene are SGHRS and YFSETQ. The CDR3 length is 14 residues. Trimming at V came to 3 bases and at J to 5 bases, leaving 2 bases not matched to a gene. In nucleotides, the CDR3 is TGCGCCAGCAGCTGGGACAGGGCGACCGGGGAGCTGTTTTTT. Translated, it gives CASSWDRATGELFF. Looking up the rest from reference TRBV5-1 and TRBJ2-2 gives the full variable domain: KAGVTQTPRYLIKTRGQQVTLSCSPISGHRSVSWYQQTPGQGLQFLFEYFSETQRNKGNFPGRFSGRQFSNSRSEMNVSTLELGDSALYLCASSWDRATGELFFGEGSRLTVL.

In DNA form, the CDR3 reads TGTGCCATCGGGGACTATGAGAACACTGAAGCTTTCTTT. Translated, it gives CAIGDYENTEAFF. The chain combines TRBV10-3 with TRBJ1-1; possibly TRBD1 for D (5 bases). The CDR3 extends over 13 amino acids. The germline CDR1 and CDR2 sequences are ENHRY and SYGVKD. Between the trimmed V and J ends, which lost 8 bases and 1 base, there was a span of 11 bases.

The chain couples TRBV5-1 to TRBJ2-2; D perhaps matches TRBD1 (5 bases). This CDR3 region has 15 residues. V was clipped by 4 bases and J by 5 bases, with 15 bases between them. Germline V gene sequence: CDR1 SGHRS, CDR2 YFSETQ. The CDR3 DNA sequence: TGCGCCAGCAGCGCAACTACCTCAGGGACCGGGGAGCTGTTTTTT. It codes for CASSATTSGTGELFF.

V is TRBV30 and J is TRBJ1-3, with no clear D. There are 15 residues in the CDR3. Trimming shortened V by 3 bases and J by 0 bases, and 12 bases separated the two germline ends. The germline V gene encodes CDR1 GTSNPN and CDR2 SVGIG (reference sequence). DNA for the CDR3: TGTGCCTGGAGCCGAGAGTCTAGCTCTGGAAACACCATATATTTT. It translates to CAWSRESSSGNTIYF.

This CDR3 reads CASSYVGIGETQYF. The CDR3 DNA follows: TGCGCCAGCAGCTACGTAGGTATCGGAGAGACCCAGTACTTC. The rearrangement links TRBV5-1 to TRBJ2-5; D gene unclear. The CDR3 totals 14 residues. Per the germline V gene, CDR1 is SGHRS and CDR2 is YFSETQ. Trimming removed 3 bases at V and 4 bases at J, with 13 bases between.

As for this clone: At the DNA level, this CDR3 is encoded by other sequences in the same sample as well. The chain carries TRBV6-1 and TRBJ1-5, with 7 bases aligning to TRBD1. CDR1 is MNHNS and CDR2 is SASEGT in the germline V gene. The CDR3 length is 13 residues. The ends lost 4 bases at V and 6 bases at J; junction bases unmatched: 3. CDR3 nucleotide sequence: TGTGCCAGCAGTGCCACAGGGGTTCAGCCCCAGCATTTT. Residues: CASSATGVQPQHF.

J is TRBJ2-5 and V is TRBV29-1; tentative D call: TRBD2 (5 bases). The CDR3 is 11 amino acids. Germline V gives CDR1 SQVTM, CDR2 ANQGSEA. The germline V and J ends were trimmed by 4 bases and 7 bases, with 10 bases remaining between them. The CDR3 DNA reads as TGCAGCGTTGGGGGAGAGGGGACCCAGTACTTC. Translated, it gives CSVGGEGTQYF.

V gene TRBV11-2 combines with J gene TRBJ2-5; D possibly corresponds to TRBD2 (6 bases). This CDR3 contains 14 residues. CDR1 and CDR2 (germline): SGHAT, FQNNGV. V lost 1 base and J 2 bases, leaving 8 bases between the germline ends. The CDR3 DNA follows: TGTGCCAGCAGCTTAGGGGACTCGCAAGAGACCCAGTACTTC. Its protein product is CASSLGDSQETQYF.

This chain links TRBV10-3 with TRBJ2-1; 7 positions match TRBD2. This CDR3 is 12 amino acids long. V dropped 7 bases and J dropped 7; count of bases not matched to a gene: 4. Germline loops: CDR1 ENHRY, CDR2 SYGVKD. The CDR3 nucleotides are TGTGCCATCAACCCGGGGGGTAATGAGCAGTTCTTC. It specifies CAINPGGNEQFF.

V and J are TRBV7-2 and TRBJ2-5, with D possibly TRBD2 on 5 matching bases. The CDR3 is 13 amino acids. Germline lookup yields CDR1 SGHTA and CDR2 FQGNSA. Trimming took off 5 bases at V and 5 bases at J, with 12 bases between the two ends. The CDR3: CASSPPTGETQYF. In DNA form, the CDR3 reads TGTGCCAGCAGCCCCCCAACGGGGGAGACCCAGTACTTC.

The CDR3 DNA follows: TGTGCCTGGAGACGAGGACTAGCGGGGCGTGAAAAAGAGACCCAGTACTTC. This gives the protein CAWRRGLAGREKETQYF. The chain couples TRBV30 to TRBJ2-5; the match to TRBD2 covers 12 bases. Germline assignment: CDR1 GTSNPN and CDR2 SVGIG (reference sequence). CDR3 length: 17 residues. With V trimmed by 3 bases and J by 3 bases, 11 bases remained unmatched. The full variable domain, rest sourced from reference TRBV30 and TRBJ2-5, is SQTIHQWPATLVQPVGSPLSLECTVEGTSNPNLYWYRQAAGRGLQLLFYSVGIGQISSEVPQNLSASRPQDRQFILSSKKLLLSDSGFYLCAWRRGLAGREKETQYFGPGTRLLVL.

The V gene is TRBV2, the J gene TRBJ2-7; TRBD2 aligns across 7 bases. This CDR3 region has 12 residues. Germline trimming cut 6 bases from V and 6 bases from J; bases unmatched to any gene: 5. Germline V CDR1 and CDR2: SNHLY, FYNNEI. The DNA of the CDR3 is TGTGCCAGCAGCCCTTGGGGGGGCGAGCAGTACTTC. As protein: CASSPWGGEQYF.